This T cell receptor beta chain derives from a study of beta chain features in type 1 diabetes. Study summary: Across all samples, about 100 million sorted cells were examined.

The collection from each donor was one heparinised blood draw averaging about 116 mL. Purity above 98% was achieved in all sorted populations. Expressed TCRB transcripts were sequenced, since all the RNA that had been isolated was reverse transcribed. The repertoire was sequenced with immunoSEQ multiplex PCR; TCRdb's copy has only in-frame clones and lacks some. The sample records about 160,000 clones, approximately 7.8% being singletons. Study conclusions and caveats: Researchers report that Type 1 diabetes patients had moderately but significantly shorter TCRB CDR3s across all four CD4+ subsets.

This clone turned up a few times. Its specificity is not known. The receptor comes from a woman aged 40 to 50 with type 1 diabetes. Source material: central memory CD4+ T cells from blood.

The CDR3 DNA is TGTGCCAGCAAGGACACCAACACCGGGGAGCTGTTTTTT. Amino acid sequence: CASKDTNTGELFF. The chain recombines TRBV6-5 with TRBJ2-2; D is perhaps TRBD1 (5 bases). The ends were cut back, 7 bases at V and 2 bases at J, with 8 bases in the middle. CDR3 size: 13 residues. Germline assignment: CDR1 MNHEY and CDR2 SVGAGI.